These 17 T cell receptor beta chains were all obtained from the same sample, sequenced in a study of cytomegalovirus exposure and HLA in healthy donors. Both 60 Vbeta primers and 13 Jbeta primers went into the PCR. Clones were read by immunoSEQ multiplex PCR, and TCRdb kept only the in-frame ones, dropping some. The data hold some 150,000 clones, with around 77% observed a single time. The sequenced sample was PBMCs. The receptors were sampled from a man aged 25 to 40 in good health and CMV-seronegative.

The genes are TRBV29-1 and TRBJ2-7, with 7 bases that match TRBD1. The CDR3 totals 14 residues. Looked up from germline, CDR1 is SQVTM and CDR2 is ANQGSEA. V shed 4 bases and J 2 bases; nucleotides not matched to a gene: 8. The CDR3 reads CSVVTGAQPYEQYF. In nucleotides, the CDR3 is TGCAGCGTTGTAACAGGGGCCCAACCCTACGAGCAGTACTTC.

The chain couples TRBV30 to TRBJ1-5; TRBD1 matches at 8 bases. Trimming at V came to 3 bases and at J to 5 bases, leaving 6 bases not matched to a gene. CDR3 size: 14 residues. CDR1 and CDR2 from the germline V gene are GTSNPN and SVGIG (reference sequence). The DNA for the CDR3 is TGTGCCTGGAGCGGACAGGGCTCAGATCAGCCCCAGCATTTT. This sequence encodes CAWSGQGSDQPQHF.

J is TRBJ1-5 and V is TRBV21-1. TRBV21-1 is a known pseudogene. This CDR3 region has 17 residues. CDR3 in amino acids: CASSKGGFTPRNQPQNF. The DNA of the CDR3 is TGTGCCAGCAGCAAAGGAGGGTTTACCCCACGAAATCAGCCCCAGAATTTT.

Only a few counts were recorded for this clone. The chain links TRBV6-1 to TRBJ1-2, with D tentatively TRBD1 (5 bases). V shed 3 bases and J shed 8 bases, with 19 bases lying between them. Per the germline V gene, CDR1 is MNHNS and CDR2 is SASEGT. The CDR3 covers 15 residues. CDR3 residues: CASSEGGTLVWGYTF. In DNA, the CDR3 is TGTGCCAGCAGTGAGGGGGGGACCCTCGTGTGGGGCTACACCTTC.

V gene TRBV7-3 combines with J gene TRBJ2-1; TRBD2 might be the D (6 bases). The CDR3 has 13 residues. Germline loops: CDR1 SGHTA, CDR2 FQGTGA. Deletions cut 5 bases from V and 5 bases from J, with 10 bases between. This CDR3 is CASSQDYNNEQFF. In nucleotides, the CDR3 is TGTGCCAGCAGCCAGGACTATAACAATGAGCAGTTCTTC.

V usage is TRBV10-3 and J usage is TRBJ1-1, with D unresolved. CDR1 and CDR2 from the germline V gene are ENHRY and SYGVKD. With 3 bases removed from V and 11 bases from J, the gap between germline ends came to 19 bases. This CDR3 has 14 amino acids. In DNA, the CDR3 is TGTGCCATCAGTGACTCAGACGTAGCGTGGAGGGCTTTCTTT. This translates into CAISDSDVAWRAFF.

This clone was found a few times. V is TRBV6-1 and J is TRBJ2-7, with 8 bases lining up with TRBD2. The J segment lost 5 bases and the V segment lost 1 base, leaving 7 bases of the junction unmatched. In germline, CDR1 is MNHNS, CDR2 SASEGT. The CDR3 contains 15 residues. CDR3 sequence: CASSEVVSGRNEQYF. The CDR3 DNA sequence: TGTGCCAGCAGTGAAGTTGTCAGCGGGAGAAACGAGCAGTACTTC.

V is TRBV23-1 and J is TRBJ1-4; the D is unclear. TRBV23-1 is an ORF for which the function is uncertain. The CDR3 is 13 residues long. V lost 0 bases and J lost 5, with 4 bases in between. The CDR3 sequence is CASSQSGNEKLFF. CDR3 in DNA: TGCGCCAGCAGTCAATCCGGGAATGAAAAACTGTTTTTT.

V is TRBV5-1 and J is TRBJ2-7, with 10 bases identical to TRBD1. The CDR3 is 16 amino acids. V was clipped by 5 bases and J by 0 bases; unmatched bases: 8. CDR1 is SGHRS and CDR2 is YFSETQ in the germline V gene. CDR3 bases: TGCGCCAGCAGACCCGACAGGGGGCTTAACTCCTACGAGCAGTACTTC. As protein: CASRPDRGLNSYEQYF.

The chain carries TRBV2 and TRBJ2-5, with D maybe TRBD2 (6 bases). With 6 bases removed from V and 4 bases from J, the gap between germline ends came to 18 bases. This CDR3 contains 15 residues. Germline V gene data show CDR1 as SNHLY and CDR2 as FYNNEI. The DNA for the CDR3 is TGTGCCAGCAGCGTCTCTGGGGGGAGCGGAGAGACCCAGTACTTC. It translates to CASSVSGGSGETQYF. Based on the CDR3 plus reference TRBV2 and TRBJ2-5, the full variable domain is EPEVTQTPSHQVTQMGQEVILRCVPISNHLYFYWYRQILGQKVEFLVSFYNNEISEKSEIFDDQFSVERPDGSNFTLKIRSTKLEDSAMYFCASSVSGGSGETQYFGPGTRLLVL.

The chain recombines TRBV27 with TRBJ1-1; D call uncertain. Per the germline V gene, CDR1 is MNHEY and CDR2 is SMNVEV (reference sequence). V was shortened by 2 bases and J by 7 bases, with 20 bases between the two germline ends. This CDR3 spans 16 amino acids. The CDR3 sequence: CASSLGPHAPRGEAFF. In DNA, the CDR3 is TGTGCCAGCAGTTTAGGACCCCACGCCCCCCGGGGTGAAGCTTTCTTT.

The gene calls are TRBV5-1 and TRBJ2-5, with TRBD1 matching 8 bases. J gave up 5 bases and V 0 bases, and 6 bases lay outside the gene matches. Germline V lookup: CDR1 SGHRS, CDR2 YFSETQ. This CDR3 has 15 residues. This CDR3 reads CASSLDFRGRETQYF. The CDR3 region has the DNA TGCGCCAGCAGCTTGGATTTCAGGGGGCGGGAGACCCAGTACTTC.

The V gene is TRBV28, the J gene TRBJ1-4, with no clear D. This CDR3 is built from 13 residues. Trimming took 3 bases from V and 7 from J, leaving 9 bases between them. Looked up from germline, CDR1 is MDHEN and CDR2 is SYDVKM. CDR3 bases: TGTGCCAGCAGTTTGTATAGAGCTGAAAAACTGTTTTTT. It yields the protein CASSLYRAEKLFF.

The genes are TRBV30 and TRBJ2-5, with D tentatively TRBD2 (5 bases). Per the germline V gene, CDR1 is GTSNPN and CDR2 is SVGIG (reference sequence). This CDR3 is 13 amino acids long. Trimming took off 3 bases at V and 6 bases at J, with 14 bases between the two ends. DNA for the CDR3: TGTGCCTGGAGGGACGGGGTTGTCAAGACCCAGTACTTC. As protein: CAWRDGVVKTQYF.

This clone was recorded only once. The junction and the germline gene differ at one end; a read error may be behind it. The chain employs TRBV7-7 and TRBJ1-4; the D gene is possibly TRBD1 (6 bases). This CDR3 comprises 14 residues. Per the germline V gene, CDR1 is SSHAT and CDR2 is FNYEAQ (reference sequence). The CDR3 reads CASSSDRWNEKLFF. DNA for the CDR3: TGTGCTAGCAGCTCTGACAGGTGGAATGAAAAACTGTTTTTT.

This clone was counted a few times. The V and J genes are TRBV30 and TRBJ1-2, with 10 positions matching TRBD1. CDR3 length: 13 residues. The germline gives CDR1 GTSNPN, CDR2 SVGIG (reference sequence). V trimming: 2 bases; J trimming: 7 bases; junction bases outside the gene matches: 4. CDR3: CAWSPGQGSGYTF. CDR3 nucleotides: TGTGCCTGGAGTCCGGGACAGGGGAGTGGCTACACCTTC. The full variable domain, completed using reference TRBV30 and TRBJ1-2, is SQTIHQWPATLVQPVGSPLSLECTVEGTSNPNLYWYRQAAGRGLQLLFYSVGIGQISSEVPQNLSASRPQDRQFILSSKKLLLSDSGFYLCAWSPGQGSGYTFGSGTRLTVV.

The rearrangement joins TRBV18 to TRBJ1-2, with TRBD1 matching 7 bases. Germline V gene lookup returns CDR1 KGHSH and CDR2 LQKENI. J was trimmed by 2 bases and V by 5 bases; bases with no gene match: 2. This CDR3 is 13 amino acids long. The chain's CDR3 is CASSGDRNYGYTF. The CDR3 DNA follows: TGTGCCAGCTCAGGGGACAGAAACTATGGCTACACCTTC.